This is a list of T cell receptor beta chains from one sample in a study of graft-versus-host responses after intestinal transplantation. Using immunoSEQ multiplex PCR, the repertoire was profiled, and TCRdb retains in-frame clones only, with some absent. This sample has around 9,000 clones, with around a third found just once. The starting material was alloreactive CD8+ T cells from a mixed lymphocyte reaction culture, obtained before transplantation. The receptors shown here come from a human patient who was an organ donor for intestinal transplantation. Both conserved end residues are part of each CDR3. The order of the fields is V gene, D gene, J gene, clone size, CDR3 protein, CDR3 DNA. D genes are given only for firm matches. Rows give clone size only sometimes, using once, few, many, or a class for an expanded clone.

v_call: TRBV28
d_call: .
j_call: TRBJ1-4
clone_size: .
cdr3_aa: CASSLGGVTNEKLFF
cdr3_nt: TGTGCCAGCAGTTTGGGAGGGGTAACTAATGAAAAACTGTTTTTT

v_call: TRBV6-6
d_call: .
j_call: TRBJ1-2
clone_size: .
cdr3_aa: CASDWNYGYTF
cdr3_nt: TGTGCCAGCGACTGGAACTATGGCTACACCTTC

v_call: TRBV28
d_call: .
j_call: TRBJ2-7
clone_size: .
cdr3_aa: CASSSTESYEQYF
cdr3_nt: TGTGCCAGCTCCTCGACAGAATCCTACGAGCAGTACTTC

v_call: TRBV7-2
d_call: .
j_call: TRBJ2-3
clone_size: .
cdr3_aa: CASSGPGTSTDTQYF
cdr3_nt: TGTGCCAGCAGCGGCCCGGGAACTAGCACAGATACGCAGTATTTT

v_call: TRBV7-9
d_call: .
j_call: TRBJ1-4
clone_size: once
cdr3_aa: CASSQIPRGGPTNEKLFF
cdr3_nt: TGTGCCAGCAGCCAGATCCCGAGGGGGGGACCTACTAATGAAAAACTGTTTTTT

v_call: TRBV7-2
d_call: .
j_call: TRBJ2-7
clone_size: .
cdr3_aa: CASSLFGEGEQYF
cdr3_nt: .

v_call: TRBV14
d_call: TRBD2
j_call: TRBJ2-1
clone_size: .
cdr3_aa: CASSRTRGASGRFF
cdr3_nt: TGTGCCAGCAGCAGGACTAGAGGGGCCTCGGGGCGGTTCTTC

v_call: TRBV4-1
d_call: .
j_call: TRBJ2-7
clone_size: few
cdr3_aa: CASSQEVGGLSYEQYF
cdr3_nt: TGCGCCAGCAGCCAAGAGGTGGGCGGACTCTCCTACGAGCAGTACTTC

v_call: TRBV29-1
d_call: .
j_call: TRBJ2-7
clone_size: medium-sized
cdr3_aa: CSVESGPYEQYF
cdr3_nt: TGCAGCGTTGAAAGTGGCCCCTACGAGCAGTACTTC

v_call: TRBV5-6
d_call: TRBD1
j_call: TRBJ2-7
clone_size: .
cdr3_aa: CASSVQGSEDEQYF
cdr3_nt: TGTGCCAGCAGTGTACAGGGGTCCGAGGACGAGCAGTACTTC

v_call: TRBV6-5
d_call: TRBD2
j_call: TRBJ2-1
clone_size: few
cdr3_aa: CASSGLGGSNEQFF
cdr3_nt: TGTGCCAGCAGTGGACTAGGAGGGAGCAATGAGCAGTTCTTC

v_call: TRBV2
d_call: TRBD1
j_call: TRBJ1-1
clone_size: medium-sized
cdr3_aa: CASKEGTGGTEAFF
cdr3_nt: TGTGCCAGCAAGGAAGGGACAGGGGGCACTGAAGCTTTCTTT

v_call: TRBV27
d_call: .
j_call: TRBJ2-3
clone_size: .
cdr3_aa: CASSLSGTDTQYF
cdr3_nt: TGTGCCAGCAGTTTGTCGGGCACAGATACGCAGTATTTT

v_call: TRBV4-1
d_call: .
j_call: TRBJ2-5
clone_size: medium-sized
cdr3_aa: CASSPIYSGGRERRETQYF
cdr3_nt: TGCGCCAGCAGCCCCATCTATTCCGGAGGTCGGGAGCGTCGGGAGACCCAGTACTTC

v_call: TRBV9
d_call: TRBD2
j_call: TRBJ2-3
clone_size: few
cdr3_aa: CASSAEVGSGRTDTQYF
cdr3_nt: TGTGCCAGCAGCGCGGAGGTCGGGAGCGGGAGGACAGATACGCAGTATTTT

v_call: TRBV14
d_call: TRBD2
j_call: TRBJ2-2
clone_size: few
cdr3_aa: CASSQDIMAFAGAGTGELFF
cdr3_nt: TGTGCCAGCAGCCAAGATATAATGGCGTTCGCGGGAGCCGGGACCGGGGAGCTGTTTTTT